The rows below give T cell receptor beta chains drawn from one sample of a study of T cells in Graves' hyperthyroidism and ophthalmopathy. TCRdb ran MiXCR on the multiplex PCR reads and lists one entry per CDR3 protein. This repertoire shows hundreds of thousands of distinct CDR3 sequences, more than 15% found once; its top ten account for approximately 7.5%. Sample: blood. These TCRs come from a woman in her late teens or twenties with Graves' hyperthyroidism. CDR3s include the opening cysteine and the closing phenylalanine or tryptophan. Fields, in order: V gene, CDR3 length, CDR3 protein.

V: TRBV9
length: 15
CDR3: CASSASGQGKETQYF

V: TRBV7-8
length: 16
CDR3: CASSFNEREGSYEQYF

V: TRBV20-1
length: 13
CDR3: CSATETVNYGYTF

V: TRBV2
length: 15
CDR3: CAFPEGINSNYGYTF

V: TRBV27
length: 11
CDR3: CASRTRGTQYF

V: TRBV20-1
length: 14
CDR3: CSAIPGLTVDTQYF

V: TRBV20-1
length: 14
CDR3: CSADGLAVTDTQYF

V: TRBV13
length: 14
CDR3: CASSHPPHTGELFF

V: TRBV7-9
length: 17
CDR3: CASSTSLAGASYNEQFF

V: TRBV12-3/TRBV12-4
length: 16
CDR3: CASSLVSAASNEKLFF

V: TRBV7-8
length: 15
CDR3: CASSLRGREGQPQHF

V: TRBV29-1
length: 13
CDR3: CSVEPGEVTEAFF

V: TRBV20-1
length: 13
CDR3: CSATHLSSYEQYF

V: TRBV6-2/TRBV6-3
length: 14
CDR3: CASRPHLKQETQYF

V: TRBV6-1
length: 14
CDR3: CASSSDYSGNTIYF